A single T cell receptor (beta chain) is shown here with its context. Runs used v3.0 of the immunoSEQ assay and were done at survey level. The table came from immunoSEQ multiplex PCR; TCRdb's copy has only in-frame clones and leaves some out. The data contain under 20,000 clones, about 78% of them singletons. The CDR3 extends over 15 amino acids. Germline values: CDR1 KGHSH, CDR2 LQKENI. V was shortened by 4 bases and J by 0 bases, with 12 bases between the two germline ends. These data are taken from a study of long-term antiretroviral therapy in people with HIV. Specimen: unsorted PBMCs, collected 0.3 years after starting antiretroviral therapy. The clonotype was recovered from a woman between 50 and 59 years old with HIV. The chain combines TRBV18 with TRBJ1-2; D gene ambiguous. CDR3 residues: CASSLDILTNYGYTF. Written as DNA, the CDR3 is TGTGCCAGCTCACTCGACATTCTAACTAACTATGGCTACACCTTC.